Sequencing of this T cell receptor (beta chain) was carried out in a study of T cells after yellow fever vaccination. The CDR3 contains 12 residues. The germline V gene encodes CDR1 MNHEY and CDR2 SMNVEV (reference sequence). Trimming pared 3 bases from V and 9 bases from J, leaving 9 bases between. This clonotype was counted a few times. Its antigen is undetermined. Regarding the study as a whole: Relatively few clonotypes were ones that appeared in both CD4 and CD8 compartments. Post-booster reappearance was seen for most primary-vaccination clones (around 96% CD4, roughly 86% CD8).

The authors made TCR cDNA by 5'RACE template switching, adding a universal primer site and UMIs. TCRdb itself ran the 5' RACE reads through MiXCR, one entry per CDR3 protein. Here the sample spans around 300,000 distinct CDR3 sequences, over 3.5% being singletons. The source is a man between 18 and 29 years old who received the YFV17D yellow fever vaccine. The material sequenced was PBMCs, taken 5 days after the yellow fever booster vaccination. V gene TRBV27 combines with J gene TRBJ2-1; D is unclear. CDR3 loop: CASSFFRSEQFF. The DNA of the CDR3 is TGTGCCAGCAGTTTTTTTCGGAGTGAGCAGTTCTTC.